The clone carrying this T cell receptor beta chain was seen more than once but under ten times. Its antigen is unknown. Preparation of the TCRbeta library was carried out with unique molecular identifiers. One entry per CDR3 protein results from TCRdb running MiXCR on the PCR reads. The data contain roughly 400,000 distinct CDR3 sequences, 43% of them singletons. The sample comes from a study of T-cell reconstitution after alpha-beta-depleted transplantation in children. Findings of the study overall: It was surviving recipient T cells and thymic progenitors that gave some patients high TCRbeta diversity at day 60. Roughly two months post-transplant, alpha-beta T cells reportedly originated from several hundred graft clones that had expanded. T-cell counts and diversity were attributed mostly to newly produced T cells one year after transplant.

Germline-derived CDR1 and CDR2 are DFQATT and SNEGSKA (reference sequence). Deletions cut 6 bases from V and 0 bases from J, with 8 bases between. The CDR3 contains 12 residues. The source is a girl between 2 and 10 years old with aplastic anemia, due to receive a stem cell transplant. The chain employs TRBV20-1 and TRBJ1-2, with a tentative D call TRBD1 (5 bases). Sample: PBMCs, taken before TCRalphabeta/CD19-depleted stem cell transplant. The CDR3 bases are TGCAGTGCACAGGACACTAACTATGGCTACACCTTC. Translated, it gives CSAQDTNYGYTF.